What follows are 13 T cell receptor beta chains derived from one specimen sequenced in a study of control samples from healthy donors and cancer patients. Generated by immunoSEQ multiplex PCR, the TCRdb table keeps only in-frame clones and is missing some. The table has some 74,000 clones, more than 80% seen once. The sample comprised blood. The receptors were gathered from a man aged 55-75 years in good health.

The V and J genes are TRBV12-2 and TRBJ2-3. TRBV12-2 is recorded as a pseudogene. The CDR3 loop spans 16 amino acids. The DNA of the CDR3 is TGTGCAAGTCGCTTAGAATGTGGTCCACCCACAGATACGCAGTATTTT. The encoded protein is CASRLECGPPTDTQYF.

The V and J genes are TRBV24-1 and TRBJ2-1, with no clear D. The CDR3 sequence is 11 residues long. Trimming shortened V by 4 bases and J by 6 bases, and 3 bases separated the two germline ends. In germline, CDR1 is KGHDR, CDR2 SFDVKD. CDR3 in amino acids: CATSDGNEQFF. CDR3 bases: TGTGCCACCAGTGACGGCAATGAGCAGTTCTTC.

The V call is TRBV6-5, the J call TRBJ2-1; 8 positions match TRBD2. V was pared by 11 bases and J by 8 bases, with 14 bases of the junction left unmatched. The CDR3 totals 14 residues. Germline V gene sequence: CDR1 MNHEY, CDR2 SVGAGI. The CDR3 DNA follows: TGTGCCTCACCTCCTCCGGGACTAGTCCATGAGCAGTTCTTC. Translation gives CASPPPGLVHEQFF.

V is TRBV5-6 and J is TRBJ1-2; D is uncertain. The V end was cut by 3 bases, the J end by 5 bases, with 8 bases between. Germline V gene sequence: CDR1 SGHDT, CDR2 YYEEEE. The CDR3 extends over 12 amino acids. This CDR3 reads CASSSTSYGYTF. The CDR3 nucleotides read TGTGCCAGCAGCTCTACGAGTTATGGCTACACCTTC. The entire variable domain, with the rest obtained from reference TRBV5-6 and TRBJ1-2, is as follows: DAGVTQSPTHLIKTRGQQVTLRCSPKSGHDTVSWYQQALGQGPQFIFQYYEEEERQRGNFPDRFSGHQFPNYSSELNVNALLLGDSALYLCASSSTSYGYTFGSGTRLTVV.

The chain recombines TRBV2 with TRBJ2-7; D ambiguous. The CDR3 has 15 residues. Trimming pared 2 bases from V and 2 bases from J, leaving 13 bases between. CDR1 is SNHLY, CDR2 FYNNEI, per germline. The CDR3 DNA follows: TGTGCCAGCAGTGAAAGACGGCAGTCAACCTACGAGCAGTACTTC. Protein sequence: CASSERRQSTYEQYF.

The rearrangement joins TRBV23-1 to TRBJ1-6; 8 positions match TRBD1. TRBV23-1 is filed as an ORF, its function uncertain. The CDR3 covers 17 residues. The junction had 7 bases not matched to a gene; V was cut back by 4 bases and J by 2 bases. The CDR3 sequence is CASSPDRGSPYNSPLHF. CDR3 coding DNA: TGCGCCAGCAGTCCCGACAGGGGAAGCCCCTATAATTCACCCCTCCACTTT.

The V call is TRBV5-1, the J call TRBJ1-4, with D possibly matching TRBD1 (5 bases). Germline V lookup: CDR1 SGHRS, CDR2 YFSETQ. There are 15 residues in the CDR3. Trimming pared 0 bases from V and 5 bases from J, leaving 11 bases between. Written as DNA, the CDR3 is TGCGCCAGCAGCTTGGGGGGGAGGACCAATGAAAAACTGTTTTTT. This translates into CASSLGGRTNEKLFF. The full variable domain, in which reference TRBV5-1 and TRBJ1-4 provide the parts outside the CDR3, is KAGVTQTPRYLIKTRGQQVTLSCSPISGHRSVSWYQQTPGQGLQFLFEYFSETQRNKGNFPGRFSGRQFSNSRSEMNVSTLELGDSALYLCASSLGGRTNEKLFFGSGTQLSVL.

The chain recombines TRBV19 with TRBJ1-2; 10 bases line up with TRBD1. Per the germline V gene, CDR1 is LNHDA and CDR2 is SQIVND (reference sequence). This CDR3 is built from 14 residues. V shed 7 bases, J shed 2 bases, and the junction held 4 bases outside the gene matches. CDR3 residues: CASKSDRGNYGYTF. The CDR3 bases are TGTGCCAGTAAATCGGACAGGGGGAACTATGGCTACACCTTC.

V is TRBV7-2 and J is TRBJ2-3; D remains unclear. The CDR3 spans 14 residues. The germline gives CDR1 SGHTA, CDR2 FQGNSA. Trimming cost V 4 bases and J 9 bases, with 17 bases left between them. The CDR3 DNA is TGTGCCAGCAGCTCCGATCTGCTAGTTACAACGCAGTATTTT. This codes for CASSSDLLVTTQYF.

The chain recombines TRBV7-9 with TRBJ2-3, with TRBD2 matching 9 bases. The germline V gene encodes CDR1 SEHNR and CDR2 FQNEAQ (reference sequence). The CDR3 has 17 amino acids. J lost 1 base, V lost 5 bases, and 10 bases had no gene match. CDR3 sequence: CASSPFRVAGGTDTQYF. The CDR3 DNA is TGTGCCAGCAGCCCGTTTCGGGTAGCGGGAGGCACAGATACGCAGTATTTT.

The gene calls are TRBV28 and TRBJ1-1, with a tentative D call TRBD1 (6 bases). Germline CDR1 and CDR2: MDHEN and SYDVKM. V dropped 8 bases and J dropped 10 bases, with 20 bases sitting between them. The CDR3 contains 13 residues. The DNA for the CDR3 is TGTGCCAGCTCCCCGAAGGGGGGAAATGGAGCTTTCTTT. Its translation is CASSPKGGNGAFF.

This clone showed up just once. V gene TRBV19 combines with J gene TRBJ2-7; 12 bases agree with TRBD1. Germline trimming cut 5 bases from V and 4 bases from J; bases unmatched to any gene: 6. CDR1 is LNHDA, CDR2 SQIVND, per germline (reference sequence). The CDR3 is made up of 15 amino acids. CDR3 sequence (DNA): TGTGCCAGTAGTGACGGGACAGGGGGCCGGTACGAGCAGTACTTC. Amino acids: CASSDGTGGRYEQYF.

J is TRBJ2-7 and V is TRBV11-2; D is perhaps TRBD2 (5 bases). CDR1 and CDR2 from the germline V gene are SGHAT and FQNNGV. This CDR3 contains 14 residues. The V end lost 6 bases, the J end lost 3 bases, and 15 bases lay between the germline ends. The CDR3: CASSGLAQFYEQYF. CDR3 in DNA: TGTGCCAGCAGTGGGCTAGCTCAATTCTACGAGCAGTACTTC.